These 10 T cell receptor beta chains share one sample of origin, sequenced in a study of CD4+ T cells in melanoma. The repertoire was sequenced with immunoSEQ multiplex PCR; TCRdb's copy has only in-frame clones and lacks some. The repertoire holds fewer than 20,000 clones, 60% to 80% seen once, with less than 15% in the top ten. Sequencing was carried out using cells from a culture (not recorded whether cultured in vitro). The receptor source for this set is a human donor with melanoma.

The rearrangement joins TRBV5-1 to TRBJ1-1; D possibly corresponds to TRBD1 (6 bases). This CDR3 contains 15 residues. Trimming stripped 3 bases from V and 4 bases from J, with 16 bases between. Germline V gene lookup returns CDR1 SGHRS and CDR2 YFSETQ. For the CDR3, the DNA is TGCGCCAGCAGCTGGGGGGGCGGGGGAGGCACTGAAGCTTTCTTT. It yields the protein CASSWGGGGGTEAFF.

The rearrangement links TRBV5-4 to TRBJ1-2, with 8 bases that match TRBD1. CDR1 is SGHNT, CDR2 YYREEE, per germline (reference sequence). The J segment lost 6 bases and the V segment lost 2 bases, leaving 6 bases of the junction unmatched. This CDR3 has 14 residues. CDR3 amino acids: CASSFDRGQDGYTF. The CDR3 DNA reads as TGTGCCAGCAGCTTTGACAGGGGTCAGGATGGCTACACCTTC. Complete variable domain (other parts from reference TRBV5-4 and TRBJ1-2): ETGVTQSPTHLIKTRGQQVTLRCSSQSGHNTVSWYQQALGQGPQFIFQYYREEENGRGNFPPRFSGLQFPNYSSELNVNALELDDSALYLCASSFDRGQDGYTFGSGTRLTVV.

The CDR3 region is CASSLGEVAGGTRPQYF. CDR3 bases: TGTGCCAGCAGCTTAGGCGAGGTTGCGGGGGGGACGAGGCCGCAGTATTTT. The chain uses TRBV7-8 and TRBJ2-3; the match to TRBD2 covers 9 bases. From germline, CDR1 is SGHVS and CDR2 FQNEAQ. The ends lost 1 base at V and 10 bases at J; junction bases unmatched: 15. CDR3 length: 17 amino acids.

A remark on this clone: Sequence at one end of the junction differs from germline and may be a read error. The chain links TRBV2 to TRBJ1-1; a possible D gene is TRBD1 (6 bases). The CDR3 length is 12 residues. CDR1 is SNHLY and CDR2 is FYNNEI in the germline V gene. The DNA of the CDR3 is TGTGCCAGCAGGGAACAGGGTTCTGACGCTTTCTTT. As protein: CASREQGSDAFF.

V is TRBV2 and J is TRBJ1-5, with 7 bases identical to TRBD1. V lost 4 bases and J lost 6; bases outside the gene matches: 18. This CDR3 has 18 amino acids. The germline V gene encodes CDR1 SNHLY and CDR2 FYNNEI. CDR3 region: CASSGGPGQTAWGQPQHF. The CDR3 coding sequence is TGTGCCAGCAGTGGCGGACCGGGACAGACCGCCTGGGGTCAGCCCCAGCATTTT.

CDR3 loop: CASSPFRGGSTDTQYF. CDR3 bases: TGTGCCAGCTCACCTTTCCGCGGGGGTAGCACAGATACGCAGTATTTT. The rearrangement joins TRBV18 to TRBJ2-3, with 7 bases matching TRBD2. Germline V lookup: CDR1 KGHSH, CDR2 LQKENI. The CDR3 spans 16 residues. J gave up 0 bases and V 3 bases, and 6 bases lay outside the gene matches.

The gene calls are TRBV5-1 and TRBJ2-4; D gene unclear. Germline V gene sequence: CDR1 SGHRS, CDR2 YFSETQ. V was shortened by 0 bases and J by 0 bases, with 7 bases between the two germline ends. The CDR3 runs 15 residues. The CDR3 DNA is TGCGCCAGCAGCTTGGGGGATCTAGCCAAAAACATTCAGTACTTC. This gives the protein CASSLGDLAKNIQYF.

This clone was counted a few times. The chain has TRBV6-6 and TRBJ2-7, with 7 nucleotides matching TRBD1. Germline values: CDR1 MNHNY, CDR2 SVGAGI (reference sequence). The CDR3 loop spans 14 amino acids. V lost 10 bases and J lost 2; bases outside the gene matches: 11. As DNA, the CDR3 is TGTGCCACCATACAGGGGAAGGCCGCCTACGAGCAGTACTTC. This translates into CATIQGKAAYEQYF.

V is TRBV30 and J is TRBJ2-3, with D perhaps TRBD2 (5 bases). Trimming took 2 bases from V and 3 from J, leaving 9 bases between them. Germline CDR1 and CDR2: GTSNPN and SVGIG (reference sequence). This CDR3 contains 13 residues. CDR3 loop: CAWSPGLTDTQYF. The CDR3 DNA reads as TGTGCCTGGAGTCCCGGACTTACAGATACGCAGTATTTT.

The CDR3 DNA reads as TGCGCCAGCAGCCAAGATATTGGGGCTAGGGTGGGCAATGAGCAGTTCTTC. This encodes CASSQDIGARVGNEQFF. The chain recombines TRBV4-1 with TRBJ2-1; weak D call: TRBD1 (5 bases). The V end lost 0 bases, the J end lost 6 bases, and 18 bases lay between the germline ends. The CDR3 totals 17 residues. Germline lookup yields CDR1 MGHRA and CDR2 YSYEKL.